This TCR beta chain was retrieved from a study of PD-1 blockade in classical Hodgkin lymphoma. The germline gives CDR1 SGHRS, CDR2 YFSETQ. This CDR3 is built from 16 residues. Losses at the gene ends were 0 bases for V and 6 bases for J; bases not matched to a gene: 8. The protocol was immunoSEQ multiplex PCR, while the TCRdb copy is restricted to in-frame clones and leaves out a portion. Found here are under 95,000 clones, over 90% of them singletons; the top ten hold under 3%. Study-wide findings and caveats: There remain no defined causes for the repertoire differences, which possibly reflect disease activity or prior therapy. Complete responders matched newly diagnosed patients in baseline diversity.

Remarks on this clone: No antigen is known for it.

Every patient had relapsed following autologous stem cell transplantation, and cohorts differed in brentuximab vedotin exposure. The chain carries TRBV5-1 and TRBJ1-2, with 10 bases lining up with TRBD1. This clonotype was sampled from a human donor with classical Hodgkin lymphoma. Specimen: peripheral blood mononuclear cells (PBMCs), collected before the second cycle of nivolumab. The CDR3: CASSLAADRGLDGYTF. Written as DNA, the CDR3 is TGCGCCAGCAGCTTGGCAGCAGACAGGGGGCTCGATGGCTACACCTTC.